The present entry profiles one T cell receptor beta chain with its context. The target antigen is unknown. Here immunoSEQ multiplex PCR was the method, and the copy in TCRdb shows in-frame clones only, minus some. The sample includes about 130,000 clones, about nine tenths seen only once; the top ten take about 7%. These data are taken from a study of T cell responses to AZD1222 COVID-19 vaccine. About the research overall: Analyses pooled second doses at about 4 or about 12 weeks.

Germline V lookup: CDR1 ENHRY, CDR2 SYGVKD. V was pared by 6 bases and J by 3 bases, with 0 bases of the junction left unmatched. The CDR3 consists of 14 residues. Study-wide points: Unmutated variant regions are reportedly targeted by nearly half of spike-specific TCRs.

Material: peripheral blood, obtained on day 0 of AZD1222 vaccination. This clonotype was obtained from an adult in good health. The rearrangement uses TRBV10-3 and TRBJ2-2, with 11 positions matching TRBD2. The CDR3 nucleotides are TGTGCCATCAGGGGACTAGCGGACACCGGGGAGCTGTTTTTT. This gives the protein CAIRGLADTGELFF.